The source of this T cell receptor (beta chain) is a study of T cell repertoires in cytomegalovirus infection (dated by TCRdb to about 2019). About the investigation overall: Donor HLA type was relevant to the analysis, because carriage of CMV infection together with the matching HLA type was indicated by public TCR beta signatures. On the study overall, not on this receptor specifically: Cumulative frequency of public TCR beta family members discriminated carriers of CMV infection plus the relevant HLA type in this cohort and an independent 352-donor cohort. The ex vivo response was dominated by HLA-C-restricted CMV-specific TCR beta clonotypes, and the single most frequent clonotype in two of eight donors was supplied by these HLA-C-restricted clonotypes.

Data came from an Illumina HiSeq 1500. TCRdb passed the public sequencing reads through fastp at Q25 and MiXCR, retaining productive beta sequences. Each record represents a unique CDR3 protein, reported with the most common genes and DNA among its rows. A total of around 740,000 distinct CDR3 sequences appear in this sample, approximately 34% of them only once. About 2.8% of the sample comes from the top ten. Via the germline V gene, CDR1 is SGHRS and CDR2 YFSETQ. Taken from cysteine to phenylalanine, the CDR3 has 13 residues. The DNA shown is the 39-base CDR3, in frame from base 1. Trimming costs V 5 bases and J 10 bases, and their ends lie 16 bases apart. On this clonotype: Its antigen target is currently unknown. It has no much larger one-base neighbor in the sample; base qualities were not kept.

The sequence came from a human donor in good health (CMV status not recorded). Some clones in this sample may be carry-over from other donors' samples. Sequenced input: PBMCs. Recombination linked TRBV5-1 to TRBJ2-1, with the D gene not confidently named. The DNA reads as follows: TGCGCCAGCAGGAACCTAGTCGGTCTCGAGCAGTTCTTC. This is translated as CASRNLVGLEQFF.